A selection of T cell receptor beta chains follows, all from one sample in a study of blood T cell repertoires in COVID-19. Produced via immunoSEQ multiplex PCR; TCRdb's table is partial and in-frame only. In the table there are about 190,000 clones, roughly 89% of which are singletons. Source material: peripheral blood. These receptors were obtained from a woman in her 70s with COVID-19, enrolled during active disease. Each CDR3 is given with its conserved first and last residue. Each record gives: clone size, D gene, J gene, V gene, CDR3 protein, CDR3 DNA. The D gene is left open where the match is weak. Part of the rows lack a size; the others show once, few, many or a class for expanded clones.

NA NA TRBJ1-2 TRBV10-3 CAIKEAVFYGYTF TGTGCCATCAAGGAGGCCGTTTTCTATGGCTACACCTTC
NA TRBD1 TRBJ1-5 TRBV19 CASSINRDRANQPQHF TGTGCCAGTAGTATAAATCGGGACAGAGCCAATCAGCCCCAGCATTTT
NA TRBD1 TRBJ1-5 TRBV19 CASSSIDRGDQPQHF TGTGCCAGTAGTAGCATCGACAGGGGCGATCAGCCCCAGCATTTT
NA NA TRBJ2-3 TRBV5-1 CASSLAAHRWSF TGCGCCAGCAGCTTGGCCGCCCATCGCTGGAGTTTT
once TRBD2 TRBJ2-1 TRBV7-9 CASSLRGLENNEQFF TGTGCCAGCAGCTTACGAGGACTAGAGAACAATGAGCAGTTCTTC
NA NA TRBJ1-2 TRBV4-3 CASSQEGGSRWGYTF TGCGCCAGCAGCCAAGAGGGTGGGAGCAGGTGGGGCTACACCTTC
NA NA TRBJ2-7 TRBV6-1 CASSESGGSYEQYF TGTGCCAGCAGTGAATCTGGAGGCAGCTACGAGCAGTACTTC
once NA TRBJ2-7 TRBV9 CASSAQDRFGYEQYF TGTGCCAGCAGCGCTCAAGACAGGTTCGGCTACGAGCAGTACTTC
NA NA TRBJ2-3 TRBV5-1 CASSLLGLGADTQYF TGCGCCAGCAGCTTGTTAGGACTTGGGGCAGATACGCAGTATTTT
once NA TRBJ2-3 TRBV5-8 CASRISGSTDTQYF TGTGCCAGCAGAATTAGCGGAAGCACAGATACGCAGTATTTT
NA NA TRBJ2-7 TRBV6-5 CASRKQGIPYEQYF TGTGCCAGCAGAAAACAGGGAATCCCCTACGAGCAGTACTTC
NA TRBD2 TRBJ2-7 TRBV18 CASSQNGGSASYEQYF TGTGCCAGCTCACAGAACGGGGGGTCGGCCTCCTACGAGCAGTACTTC
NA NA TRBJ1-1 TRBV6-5 CASRERFGTEAFF TGTGCCAGCCGGGAGAGATTCGGCACTGAAGCTTTCTTT
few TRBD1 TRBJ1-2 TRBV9 CASSLTGQGRTPTF TGTGCCAGCAGCCTTACGGGACAGGGGCGGACTCCTACCTTC
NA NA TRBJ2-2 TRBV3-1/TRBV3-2 CASSQDAGTGELFF TGTGCCAGCAGCCAAGATGCGGGAACCGGGGAGCTGTTTTTT
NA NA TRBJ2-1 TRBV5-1 CASSLNPGTFLVREQFF TGCGCCAGCAGCTTGAATCCCGGGACTTTCCTTGTGAGGGAGCAGTTCTTC
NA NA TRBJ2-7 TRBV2 CASTRRRPTIEQYF TGTGCCAGCACCCGAAGGCGTCCCACTATCGAGCAGTACTTC
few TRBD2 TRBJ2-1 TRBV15 CATSRDRTSGRQFF TGTGCCACCAGCAGAGATCGGACTAGCGGAAGGCAGTTCTTC